This TCR beta chain was profiled in a study of control samples from healthy donors and cancer patients (dated by TCRdb to the early 2020s). As to this clone: Its antigen remains unidentified. No base quality information exists; no much larger clone differs at one position.

Library preparation was by the immunoSEQ multiplex PCR assay. TCRdb re-hosts the immuneACCESS table, in-frame sequences only. Its copies lack some clones; in the studies checked, an unresolved V gene accounts for under half of them, and the cause for the rest is not known. The sample yields fewer than 85,000 clones; around nine tenths were counted once. Under 7.5% of the sample belongs to the ten largest clones. The junction carries 8 bases between V and J, which are trimmed by 0 bases and 0 bases respectively. From the cysteine up to the phenylalanine, the CDR3 has a length of 15 residues. The CDR3 DNA has 45 bases and is translated from base 1. Sequences SGHDN (CDR1) and FVKESK (CDR2) are obtained from the germline V gene.

The sequence is built from TRBV14 and TRBJ1-1; the D gene is not confidently resolved. Sequences were obtained from blood. This receptor was obtained from a man aged 45 to 65 in good health. The sequenced DNA: TGTGCCAGCAGCCAAGATATGGCCGTGAACACTGAAGCTTTCTTT. Its product reads: CASSQDMAVNTEAFF.